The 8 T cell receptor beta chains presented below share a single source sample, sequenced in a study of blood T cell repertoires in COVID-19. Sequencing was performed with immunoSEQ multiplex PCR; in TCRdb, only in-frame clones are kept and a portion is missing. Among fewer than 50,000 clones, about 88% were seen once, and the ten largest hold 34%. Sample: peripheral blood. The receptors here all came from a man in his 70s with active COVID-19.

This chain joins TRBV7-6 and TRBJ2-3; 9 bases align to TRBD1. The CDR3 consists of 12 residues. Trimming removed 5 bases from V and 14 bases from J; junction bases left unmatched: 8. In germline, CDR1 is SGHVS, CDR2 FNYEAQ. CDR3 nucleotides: TGTGCCAGCAGCCGGTTAGGGACAGGGTGGTATTTT. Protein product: CASSRLGTGWYF. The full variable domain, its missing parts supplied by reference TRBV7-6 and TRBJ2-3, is GAGVSQSPRYKVTKRGQDVALRCDPISGHVSLYWYRQALGQGPEFLTYFNYEAQQDKSGLPNDRFSAERPEGSISTLTIQRTEQRDSAMYRCASSRLGTGWYFGPGTRLTVL.

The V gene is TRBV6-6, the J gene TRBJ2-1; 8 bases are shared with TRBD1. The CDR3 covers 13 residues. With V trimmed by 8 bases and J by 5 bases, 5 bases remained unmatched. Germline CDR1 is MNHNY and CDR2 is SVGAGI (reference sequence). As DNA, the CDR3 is TGTGCCAGCCAAGGGACAGGAAACAATGAGCAGTTCTTC. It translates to CASQGTGNNEQFF.

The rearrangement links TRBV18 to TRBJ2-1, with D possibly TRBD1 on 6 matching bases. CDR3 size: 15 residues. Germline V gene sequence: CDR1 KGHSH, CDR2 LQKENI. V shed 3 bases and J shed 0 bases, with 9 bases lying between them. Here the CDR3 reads CASSPDRSSYNEQFF. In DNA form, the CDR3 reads TGTGCCAGCTCACCCGACAGGAGCTCCTACAATGAGCAGTTCTTC.

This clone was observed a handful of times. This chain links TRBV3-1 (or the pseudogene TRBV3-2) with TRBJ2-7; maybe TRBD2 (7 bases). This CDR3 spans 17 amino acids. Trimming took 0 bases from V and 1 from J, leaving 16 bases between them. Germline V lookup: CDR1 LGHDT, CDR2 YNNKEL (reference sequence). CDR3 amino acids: CASSQDRGASGSYEQYF. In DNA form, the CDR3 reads TGTGCCAGCAGCCAAGATAGGGGGGCTAGCGGATCCTACGAGCAGTACTTC.

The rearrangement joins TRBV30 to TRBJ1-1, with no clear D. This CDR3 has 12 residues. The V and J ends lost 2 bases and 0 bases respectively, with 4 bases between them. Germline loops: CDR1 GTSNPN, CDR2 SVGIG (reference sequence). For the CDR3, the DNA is TGTGCCTGGAGTCGTCTGAACACTGAAGCTTTCTTT. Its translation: CAWSRLNTEAFF. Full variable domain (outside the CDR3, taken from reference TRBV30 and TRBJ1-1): SQTIHQWPATLVQPVGSPLSLECTVEGTSNPNLYWYRQAAGRGLQLLFYSVGIGQISSEVPQNLSASRPQDRQFILSSKKLLLSDSGFYLCAWSRLNTEAFFGQGTRLTVV.

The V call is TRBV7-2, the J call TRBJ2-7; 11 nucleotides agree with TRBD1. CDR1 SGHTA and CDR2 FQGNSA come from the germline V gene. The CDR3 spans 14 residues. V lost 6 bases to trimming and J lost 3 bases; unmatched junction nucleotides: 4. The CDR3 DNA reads TGTGCCAGCAGGACCGGGACAGGGGGCTACGAGCAGTACTTC. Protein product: CASRTGTGGYEQYF.

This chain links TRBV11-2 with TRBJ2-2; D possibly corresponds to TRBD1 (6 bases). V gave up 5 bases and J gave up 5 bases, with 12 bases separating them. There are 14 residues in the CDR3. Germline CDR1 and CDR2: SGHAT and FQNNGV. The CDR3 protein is CASSKYRVTGELFF. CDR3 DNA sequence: TGTGCCAGCAGCAAATACAGGGTTACCGGGGAGCTGTTTTTT. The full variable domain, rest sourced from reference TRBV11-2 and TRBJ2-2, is EAGVAQSPRYKIIEKRQSVAFWCNPISGHATLYWYQQILGQGPKLLIQFQNNGVVDDSQLPKDRFSAERLKGVDSTLKIQPAKLEDSAVYLCASSKYRVTGELFFGEGSRLTVL.

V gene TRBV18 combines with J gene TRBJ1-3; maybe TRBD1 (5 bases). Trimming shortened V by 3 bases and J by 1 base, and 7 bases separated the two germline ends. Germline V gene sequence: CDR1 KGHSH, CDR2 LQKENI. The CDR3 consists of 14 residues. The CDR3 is CASSPQGSGNTIYF. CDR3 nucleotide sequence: TGTGCCAGCTCACCCCAGGGTTCTGGAAACACCATATATTTT. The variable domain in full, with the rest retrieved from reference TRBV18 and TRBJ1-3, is NAGVMQNPRHLVRRRGQEARLRCSPMKGHSHVYWYRQLPEEGLKFMVYLQKENIIDESGMPKERFSAEFPKEGPSILRIQQVVRGDSAAYFCASSPQGSGNTIYFGEGSWLTVV.